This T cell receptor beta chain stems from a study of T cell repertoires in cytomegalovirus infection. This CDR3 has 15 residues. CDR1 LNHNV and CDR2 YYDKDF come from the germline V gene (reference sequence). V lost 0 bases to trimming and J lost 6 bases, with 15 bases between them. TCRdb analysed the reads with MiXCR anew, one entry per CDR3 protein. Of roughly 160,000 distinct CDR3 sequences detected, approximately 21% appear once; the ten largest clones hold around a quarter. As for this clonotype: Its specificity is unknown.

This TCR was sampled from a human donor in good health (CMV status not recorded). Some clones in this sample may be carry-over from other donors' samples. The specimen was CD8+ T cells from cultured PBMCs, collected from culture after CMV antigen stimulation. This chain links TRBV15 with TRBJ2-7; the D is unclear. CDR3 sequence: CATSRDRDPRSEQYF. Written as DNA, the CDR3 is TGTGCCACCAGCAGAGATCGAGACCCCAGGAGCGAGCAGTACTTC.